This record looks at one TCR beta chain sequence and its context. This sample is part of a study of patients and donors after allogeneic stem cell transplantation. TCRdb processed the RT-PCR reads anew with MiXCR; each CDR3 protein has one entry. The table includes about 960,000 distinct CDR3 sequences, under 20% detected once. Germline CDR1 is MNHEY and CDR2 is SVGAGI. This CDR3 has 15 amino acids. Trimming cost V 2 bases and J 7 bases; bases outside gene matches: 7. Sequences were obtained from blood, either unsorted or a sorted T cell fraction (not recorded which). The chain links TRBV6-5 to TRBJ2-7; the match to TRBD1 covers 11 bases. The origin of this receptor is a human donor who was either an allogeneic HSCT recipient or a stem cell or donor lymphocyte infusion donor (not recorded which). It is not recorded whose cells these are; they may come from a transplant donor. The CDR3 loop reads CASSYGWGQGEEQYF. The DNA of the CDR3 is TGTGCCAGCAGTTACGGGTGGGGACAGGGGGAAGAGCAGTACTTC.